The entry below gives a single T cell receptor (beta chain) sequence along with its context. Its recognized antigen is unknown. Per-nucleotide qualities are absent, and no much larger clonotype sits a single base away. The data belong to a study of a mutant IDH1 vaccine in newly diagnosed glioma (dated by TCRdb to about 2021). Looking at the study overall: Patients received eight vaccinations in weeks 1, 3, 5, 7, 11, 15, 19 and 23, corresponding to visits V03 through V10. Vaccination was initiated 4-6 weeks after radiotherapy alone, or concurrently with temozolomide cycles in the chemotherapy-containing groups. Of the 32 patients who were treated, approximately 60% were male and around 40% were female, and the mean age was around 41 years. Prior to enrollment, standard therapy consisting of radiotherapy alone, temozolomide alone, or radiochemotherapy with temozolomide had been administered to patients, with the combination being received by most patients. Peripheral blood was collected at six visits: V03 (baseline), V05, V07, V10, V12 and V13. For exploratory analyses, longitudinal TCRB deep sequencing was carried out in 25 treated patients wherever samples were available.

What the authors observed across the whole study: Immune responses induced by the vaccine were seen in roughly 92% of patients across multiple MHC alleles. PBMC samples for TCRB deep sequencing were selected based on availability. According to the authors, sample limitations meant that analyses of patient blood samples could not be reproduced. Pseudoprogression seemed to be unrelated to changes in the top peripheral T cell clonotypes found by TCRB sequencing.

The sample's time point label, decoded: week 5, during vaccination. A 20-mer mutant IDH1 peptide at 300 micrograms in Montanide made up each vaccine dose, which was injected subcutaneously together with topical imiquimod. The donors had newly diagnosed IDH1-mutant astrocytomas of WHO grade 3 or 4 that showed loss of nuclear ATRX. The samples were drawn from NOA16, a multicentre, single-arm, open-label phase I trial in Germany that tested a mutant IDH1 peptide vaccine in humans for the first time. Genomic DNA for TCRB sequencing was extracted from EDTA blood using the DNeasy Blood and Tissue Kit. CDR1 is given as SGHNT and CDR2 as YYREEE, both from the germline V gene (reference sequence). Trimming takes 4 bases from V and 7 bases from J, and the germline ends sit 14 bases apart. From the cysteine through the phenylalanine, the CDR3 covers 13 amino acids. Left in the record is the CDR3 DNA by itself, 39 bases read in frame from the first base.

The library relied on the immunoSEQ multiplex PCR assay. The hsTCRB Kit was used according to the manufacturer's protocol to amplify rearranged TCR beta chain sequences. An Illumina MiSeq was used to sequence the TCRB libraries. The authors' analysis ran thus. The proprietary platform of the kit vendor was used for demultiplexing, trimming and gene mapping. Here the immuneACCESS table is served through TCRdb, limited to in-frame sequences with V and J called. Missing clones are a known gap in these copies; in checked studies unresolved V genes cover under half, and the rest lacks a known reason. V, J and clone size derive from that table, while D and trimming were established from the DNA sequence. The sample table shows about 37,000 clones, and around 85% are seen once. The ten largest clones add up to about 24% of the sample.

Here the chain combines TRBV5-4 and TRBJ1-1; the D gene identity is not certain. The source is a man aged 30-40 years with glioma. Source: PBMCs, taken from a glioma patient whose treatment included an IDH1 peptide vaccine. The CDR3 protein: CASSPGPRGEAFF. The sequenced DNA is TGTGCCAGCAGCCCCGGGCCGCGTGGTGAAGCTTTCTTT.